These 20 T cell receptor beta chains share one sample of origin, sequenced in a study of cytomegalovirus exposure and HLA in healthy donors. TCRdb's table, derived via immunoSEQ multiplex PCR, lists solely in-frame clones and lacks some. The sample contains about 240,000 clones, roughly 89% of which appear only once. Sequenced material: PBMCs. Source of these receptors: a man younger than 35 in good health and CMV-seronegative.

The CDR3, as DNA: TGCGCCAGCAGCCTTAGTGTTAGCACAGATACGCAGTATTTT. Amino acid sequence: CASSLSVSTDTQYF. The gene calls are TRBV4-3 and TRBJ2-3; the D is unclear. The CDR3 covers 14 residues. The ends were cut back, 4 bases at V and 0 bases at J, with 8 bases in the middle. Germline values: CDR1 LGHNA, CDR2 YSLEER.

This chain uses TRBV5-1 with TRBJ2-1; the match to TRBD1 covers 8 bases. The CDR3 covers 15 residues. Germline CDR1 is SGHRS and CDR2 is YFSETQ. V lost 4 bases and J lost 7; bases outside the gene matches: 10. The CDR3 bases are TGCGCCAGCAGCCCAGGACAGGGTATCCGTAATGAGCAGTTCTTC. Translating gives CASSPGQGIRNEQFF.

The rearrangement joins TRBV10-1 to TRBJ1-5, with 10 bases aligning to TRBD1. Trimming at V came to 6 bases and at J to 6 bases, leaving 8 bases not matched to a gene. The CDR3 runs 15 residues. Germline V gene data show CDR1 as WNHNN and CDR2 as SYGVQD (reference sequence). The CDR3 DNA sequence: TGCGCCAGCAGGGATCCGGGACAGGGGAGTCAGCCCCAGCATTTT. As protein: CASRDPGQGSQPQHF.

The chain uses TRBV9 and TRBJ1-2; TRBD1 matches 7 bases. This CDR3 region has 15 residues. The J segment lost 5 bases and the V segment lost 3 bases, leaving 10 bases of the junction unmatched. Looked up from germline, CDR1 is SGDLS and CDR2 is YYNGEE. The CDR3, as DNA: TGTGCCAGCAGCGCAACTACCGGGACAGCTTATGGCTACACCTTC. Protein sequence: CASSATTGTAYGYTF.

The chain combines TRBV4-2 with TRBJ2-3; TRBD2 is a possible D gene (7 bases). CDR1 is LGHNA, CDR2 YNFKEQ, per germline. V dropped 2 bases and J dropped 2 bases, with 20 bases sitting between them. This CDR3 contains 18 residues. The CDR3 is CASSQSVIERGATDTQYF. In DNA, the CDR3 is TGTGCCAGCAGCCAATCTGTGATAGAACGGGGGGCCACAGATACGCAGTATTTT.

This chain joins TRBV14 and TRBJ1-2, with D perhaps matching TRBD1 (6 bases). CDR1 is SGHDN and CDR2 is FVKESK in the germline V gene. Trimming took off 1 base at V and 1 base at J, with 10 bases between the two ends. This CDR3 comprises 15 residues. CDR3 nucleotides: TGTGCCAGCAGCCAAGGGGACAACGTTAACTATGGCTACACCTTC. Its protein product is CASSQGDNVNYGYTF.

The chain is built from TRBV25-1 and TRBJ2-2; D unclear. Between the trimmed V and J ends, which lost 2 bases and 8 bases, there was a span of 9 bases. Germline V gene sequence: CDR1 MGHDK, CDR2 SYGVNS. This CDR3 spans 13 amino acids. The CDR3 nucleotides are TGTGCCAGCAGTGAACTAGGCCGGGGGGAGCTGTTTTTT. Its translation: CASSELGRGELFF.

This sequence joins TRBV2 and TRBJ2-7, with 8 bases that match TRBD2. The CDR3 is made up of 15 amino acids. Per the germline V gene, CDR1 is SNHLY and CDR2 is FYNNEI. The V and J ends lost 8 bases and 2 bases, in that order; junction bases with no gene match: 11. The CDR3 reads CASLAVPLAAYEQYF. The CDR3 DNA is TGTGCCAGCTTGGCAGTCCCACTAGCGGCCTACGAGCAGTACTTC.

The chain has TRBV6-1 and TRBJ1-3, with 8 positions matching TRBD1. The germline V gene has CDR1 MNHNS and CDR2 SASEGT. V trimming: 4 bases; J trimming: 1 base; junction bases outside the gene matches: 6. The CDR3 runs 16 residues. The CDR3 nucleotides read TGTGCCAGCAGTGGGGTCGACAGGGGATCTGGAAACACCATATATTTT. This sequence encodes CASSGVDRGSGNTIYF.

This chain's CDR3 is CASSLDPGGFGGYTF. Written as DNA, the CDR3 is TGTGCCAGCAGCTTAGATCCTGGGGGGTTCGGCGGCTACACCTTC. V gene TRBV11-2 combines with J gene TRBJ1-2; D is possibly TRBD1 (5 bases). Trimming removed 0 bases at V and 8 bases at J, with 16 bases between. CDR1 and CDR2 (germline): SGHAT, FQNNGV. CDR3 size: 15 residues. Filled out from reference TRBV11-2 and TRBJ1-2, the complete variable domain reads EAGVAQSPRYKIIEKRQSVAFWCNPISGHATLYWYQQILGQGPKLLIQFQNNGVVDDSQLPKDRFSAERLKGVDSTLKIQPAKLEDSAVYLCASSLDPGGFGGYTFGSGTRLTVV.

This sequence joins TRBV7-6 and TRBJ2-1, with D tentatively TRBD2 (5 bases). Trimming left V 0 bases short and J 0 bases short, with 15 bases between. Germline CDR1 is SGHVS and CDR2 is FNYEAQ. This CDR3 contains 18 residues. The CDR3 nucleotides are TGTGCCAGCAGCTTAGCGGAATCGGGGTACGGCTCCTACAATGAGCAGTTCTTC. Its protein product is CASSLAESGYGSYNEQFF.

CDR3 nucleotide sequence: TGTGCCAGCAGCTCGAGCAGGAACGAGCAGTACTTC. This encodes CASSSSRNEQYF. This sequence joins TRBV7-9 and TRBJ2-7, with D uncertain. Germline V gene data show CDR1 as SEHNR and CDR2 as FQNEAQ (reference sequence). The CDR3 runs 12 residues. V lost 4 bases and J lost 5, with 9 bases in between.

The chain uses TRBV27 and TRBJ2-1; D is possibly TRBD1 (6 bases). Germline-derived CDR1 and CDR2 are MNHEY and SMNVEV (reference sequence). V was cut by 1 base and J by 7 bases, with 11 bases left in between. The CDR3 is made up of 14 amino acids. The CDR3 here is CASSLFLGANEQFF. The DNA for the CDR3 is TGTGCCAGCAGTTTATTTTTGGGGGCGAATGAGCAGTTCTTC.

V is TRBV5-1 and J is TRBJ1-3, with D unresolved. Germline CDR1 reads SGHRS; CDR2 reads YFSETQ. The CDR3 is 14 residues long. V lost 4 bases, J lost 0 bases, and 8 bases lay in between. The CDR3 is CASSGGGSGNTIYF. The CDR3 nucleotides read TGCGCCAGCAGCGGAGGAGGCTCTGGAAACACCATATATTTT.

The V gene is TRBV10-3, the J gene TRBJ2-2, with 8 positions matching TRBD2. Germline assignment: CDR1 ENHRY and CDR2 SYGVKD. The CDR3 is 17 amino acids. The V segment lost 2 bases and the J segment 5 bases; nucleotides outside the gene matches: 10. The DNA of the CDR3 is TGTGCCATCAGTGAGGGGGGACTAGTCAGAAATACCGGGGAGCTGTTTTTT. Translation: CAISEGGLVRNTGELFF.

V gene TRBV10-2 combines with J gene TRBJ1-3; TRBD1 agrees at 8 bases. The CDR3 covers 14 residues. Germline lookup yields CDR1 WSHSY and CDR2 SAAADI. The V segment lost 8 bases and the J segment 7 bases; nucleotides outside the gene matches: 10. The CDR3 loop is CASRGTGMSNTIYF. The CDR3 DNA reads as TGCGCCAGCCGGGGGACAGGAATGAGCAACACCATATATTTT.

The V gene is TRBV7-2, the J gene TRBJ1-5; TRBD1 matches at 8 bases. The CDR3 contains 14 residues. The germline V gene encodes CDR1 SGHTA and CDR2 FQGNSA. The V gene end was trimmed by 4 bases and the J gene end by 4 bases; junction bases not matched to a gene: 3. CDR3 residues: CASSWGQANQPQHF. The DNA of the CDR3 is TGTGCCAGCAGCTGGGGACAGGCAAATCAGCCCCAGCATTTT. The entire variable domain, with the rest obtained from reference TRBV7-2 and TRBJ1-5, is as follows: GAGVSQSPSNKVTEKGKDVELRCDPISGHTALYWYRQSLGQGLEFLIYFQGNSAPDKSGLPSDRFSAERTGGSVSTLTIQRTQQEDSAVYLCASSWGQANQPQHFGDGTRLSIL.

The chain has TRBV7-8 and TRBJ1-6; 8 bases fit TRBD1. V lost 2 bases, J lost 4 bases, and 16 bases stayed unmatched. This CDR3 is built from 20 residues. Per the germline V gene, CDR1 is SGHVS and CDR2 is FQNEAQ. CDR3 loop: CASSLTLWTGLSSYNSPLHF. The CDR3 region has the DNA TGTGCCAGCAGCTTAACTCTTTGGACAGGGCTTAGCTCTTATAATTCACCCCTCCACTTT.

As concerns this clone: This specimen includes other DNA sequences encoding the same CDR3. V gene TRBV27 combines with J gene TRBJ2-2; D unclear. Looked up from germline, CDR1 is MNHEY and CDR2 is SMNVEV (reference sequence). This CDR3 contains 12 residues. V shed 5 bases and J shed 3 bases, with 4 bases lying between them. The CDR3 DNA reads as TGTGCCAGCAGTCCGTACACCGGGGAGCTGTTTTTT. Translating it yields CASSPYTGELFF.

The rearrangement joins TRBV5-1 to TRBJ2-3; D is ambiguous. CDR3 length equals 15 residues. The V end was cut by 2 bases, the J end by 2 bases, with 12 bases between. Germline-derived CDR1 and CDR2 are SGHRS and YFSETQ. DNA for the CDR3: TGCGCCAGCAGCTTTGACTCACCCTTCACAGATACGCAGTATTTT. Protein product: CASSFDSPFTDTQYF.